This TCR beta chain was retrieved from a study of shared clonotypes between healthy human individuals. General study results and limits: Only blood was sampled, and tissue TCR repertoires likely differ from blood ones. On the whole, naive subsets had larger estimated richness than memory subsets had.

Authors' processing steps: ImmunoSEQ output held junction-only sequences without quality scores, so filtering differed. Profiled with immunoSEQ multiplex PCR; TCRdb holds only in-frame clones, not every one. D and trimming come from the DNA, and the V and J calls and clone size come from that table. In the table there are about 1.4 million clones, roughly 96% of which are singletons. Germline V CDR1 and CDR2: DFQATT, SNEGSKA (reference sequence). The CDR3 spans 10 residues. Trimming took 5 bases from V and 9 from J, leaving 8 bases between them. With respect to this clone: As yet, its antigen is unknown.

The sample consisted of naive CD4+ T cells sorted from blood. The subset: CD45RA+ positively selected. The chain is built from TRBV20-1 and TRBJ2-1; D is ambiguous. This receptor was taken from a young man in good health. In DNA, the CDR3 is TGCAGTGCTCTTCGGAGTGAGCAGTTCTTC. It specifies CSALRSEQFF.